Listed here are 16 T cell receptor beta chains from one sample, sequenced in a study of blood T cell repertoires in COVID-19. The table came from immunoSEQ multiplex PCR; TCRdb's copy has only in-frame clones and leaves some out. The table has more than 250,000 clones, 65% to 90% seen once; the top ten hold roughly a tenth. The sample consisted of PBMCs or T cells enriched from blood (not recorded which). The receptors originated from a woman between 18 and 29 years old who had recovered from COVID-19.

J is TRBJ1-3 and V is TRBV5-1; 9 bases map to TRBD1. Germline V gene sequence: CDR1 SGHRS, CDR2 YFSETQ. The V and J ends lost 4 bases and 0 bases, in that order; junction bases with no gene match: 5. The CDR3 spans 16 residues. The CDR3 reads CASSATGGGSGNTIYF. CDR3 nucleotide sequence: TGCGCCAGCAGCGCGACAGGGGGAGGCTCTGGAAACACCATATATTTT.

The chain joins TRBV9 to TRBJ2-3; TRBD2 matches at 8 bases. CDR1 and CDR2 (germline): SGDLS, YYNGEE. This CDR3 is 15 amino acids long. The V and J ends lost 4 bases and 2 bases, in that order; junction bases with no gene match: 6. CDR3 nucleotides: TGTGCCAGCAGCCGCGAGCGGGGGACCACAGATACGCAGTATTTT. Translated: CASSRERGTTDTQYF.

The V and J genes are TRBV7-9 and TRBJ2-2, with 8 bases that match TRBD1. The CDR3 length is 17 residues. The ends lost 5 bases at V and 0 bases at J; junction bases unmatched: 8. Germline CDR1 reads SEHNR; CDR2 reads FQNEAQ (reference sequence). CDR3 loop: CASSLSWGQANTGELFF. CDR3 nucleotides: TGTGCCAGCAGCCTCTCCTGGGGACAGGCGAACACCGGGGAGCTGTTTTTT.

The chain joins TRBV7-9 to TRBJ1-1; possible D gene TRBD1, 5 bases. Trimming stripped 2 bases from V and 6 bases from J, with 10 bases between. Germline V gives CDR1 SEHNR, CDR2 FQNEAQ (reference sequence). The CDR3 extends over 13 amino acids. In DNA, the CDR3 is TGTGCCAGCAGCTTACTAGCGGGGGCTGAAGCTTTCTTT. Translating it yields CASSLLAGAEAFF.

The chain recombines TRBV28 with TRBJ2-1; 7 nucleotides line up with TRBD1. Trimming at V came to 4 bases and at J to 0 bases, leaving 6 bases not matched to a gene. Germline assignment: CDR1 MDHEN and CDR2 SYDVKM. The CDR3 runs to 16 residues. Here the CDR3 DNA reads TGTGCCAGCAGTTCCCAGGACAGGAGCTCCTACAATGAGCAGTTCTTC. Its protein product is CASSSQDRSSYNEQFF.

The chain links TRBV5-1 to TRBJ1-6, with 7 bases that match TRBD1. Germline V gene sequence: CDR1 SGHRS, CDR2 YFSETQ. The CDR3 covers 16 residues. After removal of 6 bases from V and 3 bases from J, the junction contained 9 bases not matched to a gene. The DNA for the CDR3 is TGCGCCAGCACAATGACAGGGCGTGACTATAATTCACCCCTCCACTTT. Translated, it gives CASTMTGRDYNSPLHF.

The rearrangement joins TRBV14 to TRBJ2-7, with 8 bases that match TRBD1. With 2 bases clipped from V and 3 bases from J, the junction kept 6 bases outside the gene matches. This CDR3 region has 15 residues. CDR1 is SGHDN and CDR2 is FVKESK in the germline V gene. The CDR3 DNA follows: TGTGCCAGCAGCCAACCCGGGACAGGACTCTACGAGCAGTACTTC. Amino acid sequence: CASSQPGTGLYEQYF.

Comment on this clone: The sample contains more than one DNA sequence encoding this CDR3. The gene calls are TRBV18 and TRBJ1-2; the D gene is possibly TRBD1 (5 bases). CDR3 length: 13 amino acids. Per germline, CDR1 KGHSH and CDR2 LQKENI. With 3 bases removed from V and 3 bases from J, the gap between germline ends came to 8 bases. The CDR3 region is CASSPRGDYGYTF. For the CDR3, the DNA is TGTGCCAGCTCACCCCGGGGGGACTATGGCTACACCTTC.

The chain carries TRBV6-5 and TRBJ2-7, with 9 bases identical to TRBD2. V shed 1 base, J shed 0 bases, and the junction held 4 bases outside the gene matches. This CDR3 comprises 16 residues. The V gene's germline CDR1 is MNHEY and CDR2 SVGAGI. CDR3 coding DNA: TGTGCCAGCAGTTACTTCAGTAGCGGGAGCTCCTACGAGCAGTACTTC. Protein: CASSYFSSGSSYEQYF.

V usage is TRBV15 and J usage is TRBJ1-4; no firm D call. This CDR3 comprises 14 residues. CDR1 is LNHNV, CDR2 YYDKDF, per germline (reference sequence). Trimming stripped 5 bases from V and 8 bases from J, with 15 bases between. CDR3 sequence reads: CATSVRSLREKLFF. CDR3 DNA: TGTGCCACCAGCGTGCGTAGTCTGAGGGAAAAACTGTTTTTT.

The genes are TRBV30 and TRBJ2-7; 9 bases fit TRBD1. Germline V lookup: CDR1 GTSNPN, CDR2 SVGIG (reference sequence). This CDR3 comprises 16 residues. V dropped 3 bases and J dropped 0; count of bases not matched to a gene: 9. The CDR3 loop reads CAWREFTGGSSYEQYF. Written as DNA, the CDR3 is TGTGCCTGGAGAGAATTTACAGGGGGCAGCTCCTACGAGCAGTACTTC.

This chain links TRBV7-9 with TRBJ2-6, with a possible D match to TRBD2 (5 bases). The germline CDR1 and CDR2 sequences are SEHNR and FQNEAQ (reference sequence). CDR3 length equals 16 residues. Trimming shortened V by 2 bases and J by 2 bases, and 10 bases separated the two germline ends. CDR3: CASSLLEDAGANVLTF. DNA of the CDR3: TGTGCCAGCAGCTTATTGGAGGATGCTGGGGCCAACGTCCTGACTTTC.

This clone was seen more than once but under ten times. The chain combines TRBV5-4 with TRBJ1-1; a possible D gene is TRBD1 (5 bases). Germline lookup yields CDR1 SGHNT and CDR2 YYREEE (reference sequence). V shed 4 bases and J shed 1 base, with 14 bases lying between them. This CDR3 contains 15 residues. CDR3 residues: CASSPRRTGNTEAFF. For the CDR3, the DNA is TGTGCCAGCAGCCCCCGGCGTACAGGGAACACTGAAGCTTTCTTT.

The rearrangement links TRBV27 to TRBJ2-7; 9 bases are a match to TRBD2. Looked up from germline, CDR1 is MNHEY and CDR2 is SMNVEV (reference sequence). This CDR3 is 17 amino acids long. V gave up 5 bases and J gave up 5 bases; unmatched junction bases: 16. CDR3 region: CASSPEGVASGIHEQYF. In DNA, the CDR3 is TGTGCCAGCAGTCCGGAAGGGGTGGCTAGCGGGATCCACGAGCAGTACTTC.

Here the CDR3 reads CASSLIWTPANTGELFF. CDR3 nucleotides: TGTGCCAGCAGCTTGATCTGGACACCCGCGAACACCGGGGAGCTGTTTTTT. The J gene is TRBJ2-2, the V gene TRBV5-6; possible D gene TRBD1, 5 bases. CDR1 is SGHDT, CDR2 YYEEEE, per germline. Trimming took off 1 base at V and 0 bases at J, with 13 bases between the two ends. The CDR3 extends over 17 amino acids.

This chain joins TRBV29-1 and TRBJ2-5; 10 bases fit TRBD2. The CDR3 has 16 residues. Germline assignment: CDR1 SQVTM and CDR2 ANQGSEA. V shed 1 base and J 1 base; nucleotides not matched to a gene: 6. CDR3 protein: CSVEGMGTSAQETQYF. The CDR3 DNA sequence: TGCAGCGTTGAAGGAATGGGGACTAGCGCCCAAGAGACCCAGTACTTC.